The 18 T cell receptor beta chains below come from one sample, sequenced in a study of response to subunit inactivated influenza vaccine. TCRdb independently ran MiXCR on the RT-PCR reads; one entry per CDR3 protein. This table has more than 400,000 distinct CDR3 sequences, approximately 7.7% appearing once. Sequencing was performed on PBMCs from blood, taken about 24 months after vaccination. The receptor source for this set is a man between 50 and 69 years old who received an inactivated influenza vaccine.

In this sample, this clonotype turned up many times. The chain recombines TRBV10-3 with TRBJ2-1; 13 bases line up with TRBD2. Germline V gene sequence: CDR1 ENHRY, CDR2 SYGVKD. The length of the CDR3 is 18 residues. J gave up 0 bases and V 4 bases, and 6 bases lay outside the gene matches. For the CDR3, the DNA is TGTGCCATCAGTGGACAAGGACTAGCGGGAGTCTCCTACAATGAGCAGTTCTTC. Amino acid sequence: CAISGQGLAGVSYNEQFF.

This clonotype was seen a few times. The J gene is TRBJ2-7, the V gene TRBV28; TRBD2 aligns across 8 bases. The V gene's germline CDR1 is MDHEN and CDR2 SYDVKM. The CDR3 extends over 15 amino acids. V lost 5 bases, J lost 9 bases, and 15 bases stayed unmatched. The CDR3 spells CASSEDSGITRWQYF. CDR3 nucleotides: TGTGCCAGCAGTGAGGATAGCGGGATAACTAGATGGCAGTACTTC.

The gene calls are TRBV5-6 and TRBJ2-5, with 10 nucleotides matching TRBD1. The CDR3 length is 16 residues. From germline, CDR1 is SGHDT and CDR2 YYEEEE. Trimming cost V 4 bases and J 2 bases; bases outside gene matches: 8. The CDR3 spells CASSGWDRGRQETQYF. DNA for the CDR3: TGTGCCAGCAGCGGATGGGACAGGGGAAGACAAGAGACCCAGTACTTC.

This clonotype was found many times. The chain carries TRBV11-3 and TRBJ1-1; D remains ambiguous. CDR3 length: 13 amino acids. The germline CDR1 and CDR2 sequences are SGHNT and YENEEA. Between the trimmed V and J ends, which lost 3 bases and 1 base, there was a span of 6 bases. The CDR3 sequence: CASSFGTNTEAFF. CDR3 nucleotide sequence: TGTGCCAGCAGCTTTGGCACGAACACTGAAGCTTTCTTT. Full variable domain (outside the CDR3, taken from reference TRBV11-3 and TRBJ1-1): EAGVVQSPRYKIIEKKQPVAFWCNPISGHNTLYWYLQNLGQGPELLIRYENEEAVDDSQLPKDRFSAERLKGVDSTLKIQPAELGDSAVYLCASSFGTNTEAFFGQGTRLTVV.

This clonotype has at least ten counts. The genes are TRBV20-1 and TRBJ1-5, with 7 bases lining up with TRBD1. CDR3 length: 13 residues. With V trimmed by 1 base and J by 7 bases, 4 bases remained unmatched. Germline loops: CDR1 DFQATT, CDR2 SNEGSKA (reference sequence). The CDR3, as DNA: TGCAGTGCTAGAGTAACAGGGGAACAGCCCCAGCATTTT. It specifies CSARVTGEQPQHF.

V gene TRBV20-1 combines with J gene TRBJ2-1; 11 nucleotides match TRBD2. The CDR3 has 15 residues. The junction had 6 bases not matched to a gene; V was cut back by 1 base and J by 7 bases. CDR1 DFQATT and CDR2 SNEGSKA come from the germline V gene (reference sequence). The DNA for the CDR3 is TGCAGTGCTAGAGTAGCTAGCGGGAGGTGGAATGAGCAGTTCTTC. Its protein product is CSARVASGRWNEQFF.

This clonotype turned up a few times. CDR3: CASSLMTGPNQPQHF. The CDR3 DNA reads TGTGCCAGCAGCCTAATGACAGGCCCCAATCAGCCCCAGCATTTT. The chain recombines TRBV12-3 or TRBV12-4 with TRBJ1-5; tentatively, D is TRBD1 (6 bases). The CDR3 consists of 15 residues. With 6 bases removed from V and 3 bases from J, the gap between germline ends came to 15 bases.

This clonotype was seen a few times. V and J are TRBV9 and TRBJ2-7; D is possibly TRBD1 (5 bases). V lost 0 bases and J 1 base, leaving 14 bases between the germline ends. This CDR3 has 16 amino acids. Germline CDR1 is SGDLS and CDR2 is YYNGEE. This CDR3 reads CASSVGATGRSYEQYF. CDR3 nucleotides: TGTGCCAGCAGCGTAGGGGCCACAGGCCGATCCTACGAGCAGTACTTC.

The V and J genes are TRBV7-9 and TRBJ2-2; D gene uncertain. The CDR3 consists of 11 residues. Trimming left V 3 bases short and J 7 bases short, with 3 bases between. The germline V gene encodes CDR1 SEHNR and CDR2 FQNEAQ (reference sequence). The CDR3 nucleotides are TGTGCCAGCAGCTTTCACGGGGAGCTGTTTTTT. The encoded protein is CASSFHGELFF. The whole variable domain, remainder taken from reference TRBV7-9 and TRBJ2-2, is DTGVSQNPRHKITKRGQNVTFRCDPISEHNRLYWYRQTLGQGPEFLTYFQNEAQLEKSRLLSDRFSAERPKGSFSTLEIQRTEQGDSAMYLCASSFHGELFFGEGSRLTVL.

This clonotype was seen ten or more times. CDR3 amino acids: CASSHDDRNEQFF. The CDR3 bases are TGTGCCAGCAGCCACGATGACAGAAATGAGCAGTTCTTC. This chain uses TRBV3-1 with TRBJ2-1; perhaps TRBD1 as D (5 bases). Germline V gene data show CDR1 as LGHDT and CDR2 as YNNKEL (reference sequence). Deletions cut 3 bases from V and 7 bases from J, with 10 bases between. The CDR3 runs 13 residues.

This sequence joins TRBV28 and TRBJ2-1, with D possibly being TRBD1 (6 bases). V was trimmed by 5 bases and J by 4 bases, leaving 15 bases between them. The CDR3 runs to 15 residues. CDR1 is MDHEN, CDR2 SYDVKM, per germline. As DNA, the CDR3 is TGTGCCAGCAGTCCTCAGGGGACATATTACAATGAGCAGTTCTTC. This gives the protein CASSPQGTYYNEQFF.

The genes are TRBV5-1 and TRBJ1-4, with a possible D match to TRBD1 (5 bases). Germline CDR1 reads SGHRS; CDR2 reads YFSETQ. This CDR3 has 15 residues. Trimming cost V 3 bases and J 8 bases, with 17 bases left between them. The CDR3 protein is CASSYRRVLREKLFF. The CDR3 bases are TGCGCCAGCAGCTACCGCAGGGTGTTGAGGGAAAAACTGTTTTTT.

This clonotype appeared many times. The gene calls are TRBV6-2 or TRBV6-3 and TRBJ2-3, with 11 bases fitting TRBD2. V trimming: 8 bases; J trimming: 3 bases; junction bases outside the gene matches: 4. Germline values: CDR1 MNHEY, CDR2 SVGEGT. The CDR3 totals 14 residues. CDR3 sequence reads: CASRGTSGTDTQYF. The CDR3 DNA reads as TGTGCCAGCCGGGGGACTAGCGGTACAGATACGCAGTATTTT.

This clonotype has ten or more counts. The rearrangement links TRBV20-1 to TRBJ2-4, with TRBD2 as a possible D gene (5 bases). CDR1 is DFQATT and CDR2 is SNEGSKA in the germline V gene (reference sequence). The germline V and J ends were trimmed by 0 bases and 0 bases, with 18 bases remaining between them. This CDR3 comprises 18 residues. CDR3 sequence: CSARDRLTVGGAKNIQYF. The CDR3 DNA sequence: TGCAGTGCTAGAGATCGTTTAACGGTCGGAGGAGCCAAAAACATTCAGTACTTC.

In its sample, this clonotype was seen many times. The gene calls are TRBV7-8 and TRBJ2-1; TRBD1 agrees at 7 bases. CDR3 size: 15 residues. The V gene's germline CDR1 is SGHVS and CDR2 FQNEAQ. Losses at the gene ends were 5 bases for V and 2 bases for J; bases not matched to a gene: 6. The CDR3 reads CASSPRDRAYNEQFF. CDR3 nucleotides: TGTGCCAGCAGCCCACGGGACAGAGCCTACAATGAGCAGTTCTTC.

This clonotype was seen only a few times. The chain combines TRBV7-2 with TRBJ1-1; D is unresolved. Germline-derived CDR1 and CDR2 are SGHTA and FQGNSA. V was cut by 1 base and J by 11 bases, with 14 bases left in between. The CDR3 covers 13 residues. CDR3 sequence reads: CASSLDQRSQAFF. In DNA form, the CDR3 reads TGTGCCAGCAGCTTAGATCAGCGCAGCCAGGCTTTCTTT. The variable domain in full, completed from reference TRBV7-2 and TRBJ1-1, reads GAGVSQSPSNKVTEKGKDVELRCDPISGHTALYWYRQSLGQGLEFLIYFQGNSAPDKSGLPSDRFSAERTGGSVSTLTIQRTQQEDSAVYLCASSLDQRSQAFFGQGTRLTVV.

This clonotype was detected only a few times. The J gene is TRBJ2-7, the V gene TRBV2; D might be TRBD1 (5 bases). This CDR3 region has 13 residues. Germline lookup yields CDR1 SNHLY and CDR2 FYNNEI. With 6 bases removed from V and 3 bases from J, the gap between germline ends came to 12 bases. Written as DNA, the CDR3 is TGTGCCAGCAGCTCTTCACAGGTCTACGAGCAGTACTTC. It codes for CASSSSQVYEQYF.

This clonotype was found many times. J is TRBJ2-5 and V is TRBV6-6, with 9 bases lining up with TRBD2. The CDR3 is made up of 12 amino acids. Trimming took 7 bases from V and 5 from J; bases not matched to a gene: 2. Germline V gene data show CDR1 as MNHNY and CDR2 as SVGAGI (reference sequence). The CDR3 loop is CASKGLAETQYF. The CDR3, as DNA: TGTGCCAGCAAAGGACTAGCGGAGACCCAGTACTTC.